Listed here are 26 T cell receptor beta chains from one sample, sequenced in a study of blood T cell repertoires in COVID-19. Clones were sequenced by immunoSEQ multiplex PCR, and TCRdb holds only the in-frame ones, with some missing. The sample yields approximately 240,000 clones, about 83% seen once. The sample taken for sequencing was peripheral blood. The receptors derive from a man aged 45 to 65 with acute or convalescent COVID-19.

The table lists this clone with a count of one. The CDR3 DNA sequence: TGTGCCAGCAGTGAAGCTTTGGACACTCGGTACGAGCAGTACTTC. Encoded protein: CASSEALDTRYEQYF. The genes are TRBV2 and TRBJ2-7, with D tentatively TRBD1 (5 bases). Germline V CDR1 and CDR2: SNHLY, FYNNEI. The V and J ends lost 0 bases and 4 bases respectively, with 13 bases between them. This CDR3 region has 15 residues.

V usage is TRBV24-1 and J usage is TRBJ2-1; 9 bases map to TRBD1. CDR1 is KGHDR and CDR2 is SFDVKD in the germline V gene. V gave up 2 bases and J gave up 3 bases; unmatched junction bases: 1. This CDR3 comprises 15 residues. CDR3 DNA: TGTGCCACCAGTGATTGGGGACAGGGCTACAATGAGCAGTTCTTC. It is translated as CATSDWGQGYNEQFF.

Comments on this clone: A junction end diverges from the germline sequence, so it may reflect a read error. The V and J genes are TRBV7-7 and TRBJ2-3, with D maybe TRBD2 (7 bases). The germline V gene encodes CDR1 SSHAT and CDR2 FNYEAQ (reference sequence). The CDR3 sequence is 15 residues long. The CDR3 loop is CASSLLGGRTDTQYF. CDR3 nucleotides: TGTGCTAGCAGCTTATTGGGGGGGCGCACAGATACGCAGTATTTT.

This sequence joins TRBV30 and TRBJ1-1; D may be TRBD1 (5 bases). The CDR3 contains 14 residues. Trimming stripped 4 bases from V and 3 bases from J, with 15 bases between. Germline V lookup: CDR1 GTSNPN, CDR2 SVGIG (reference sequence). The CDR3 sequence is CAWTGGGAYTEAFF. The CDR3 DNA sequence: TGTGCCTGGACAGGCGGAGGGGCCTACACTGAAGCTTTCTTT.

The chain joins TRBV9 to TRBJ2-3, with a tentative D call TRBD1 (6 bases). The germline V gene encodes CDR1 SGDLS and CDR2 YYNGEE. The CDR3 length is 15 residues. The V end lost 4 bases, the J end lost 2 bases, and 14 bases lay between the germline ends. Here the CDR3 DNA reads TGTGCCAGCAGCCCCCCACAGGGTCCCACAGATACGCAGTATTTT. It is translated as CASSPPQGPTDTQYF. The full variable domain, with the rest looked up from reference TRBV9 and TRBJ2-3, is DSGVTQTPKHLITATGQRVTLRCSPRSGDLSVYWYQQSLDQGLQFLIQYYNGEERAKGNILERFSAQQFPDLHSELNLSSLELGDSALYFCASSPPQGPTDTQYFGPGTRLTVL.

A few counts support this clone. The chain joins TRBV24-1 to TRBJ2-2; TRBD2 matches 7 bases. The J segment lost 1 base and the V segment lost 6 bases, leaving 1 base of the junction unmatched. The CDR3 has 14 residues. Germline V lookup: CDR1 KGHDR, CDR2 SFDVKD. Written as DNA, the CDR3 is TGTGCCACCAGTCGCGGGGGGAACACCGGGGAGCTGTTTTTT. Protein: CATSRGGNTGELFF.

This chain uses TRBV11-2 with TRBJ1-5, with 10 nucleotides matching TRBD1. The CDR3 covers 14 residues. Per germline, CDR1 SGHAT and CDR2 FQNNGV. V shed 5 bases, J shed 5 bases, and the junction held 3 bases outside the gene matches. The CDR3 bases are TGTGCCAGCAGCCCCGGGACAGGGGATCAGCCCCAGCATTTT. Protein product: CASSPGTGDQPQHF.

The chain recombines TRBV6-5 with TRBJ2-5, with D perhaps TRBD1 (5 bases). This CDR3 contains 15 residues. Germline values: CDR1 MNHEY, CDR2 SVGAGI. V gave up 2 bases and J gave up 0 bases, with 10 bases separating them. Here the CDR3 reads CASSYGAAYQETQYF. DNA for the CDR3: TGTGCCAGCAGTTACGGGGCGGCGTACCAAGAGACCCAGTACTTC.

The gene calls are TRBV19 and TRBJ2-7; 7 bases align to TRBD2. After removal of 6 bases from V and 0 bases from J, the junction contained 8 bases not matched to a gene. Germline V CDR1 and CDR2: LNHDA, SQIVND (reference sequence). CDR3 length: 15 amino acids. In nucleotides, the CDR3 is TGTGCCAGTAGACCTCTAGCGGACGCCTCCTACGAGCAGTACTTC. This encodes CASRPLADASYEQYF.

This rearrangement joins TRBV9 to TRBJ2-3, with a tentative D call TRBD1 (6 bases). The germline gives CDR1 SGDLS, CDR2 YYNGEE. The CDR3 covers 17 residues. V was pared by 4 bases and J by 2 bases, with 20 bases between. The CDR3 region is CASSKNPRQVDTDTQYF. The CDR3, as DNA: TGTGCCAGCAGCAAAAATCCTAGACAGGTTGACACAGATACGCAGTATTTT.

V usage is TRBV10-3 and J usage is TRBJ2-5, with D possibly TRBD2 on 5 matching bases. V gave up 2 bases and J gave up 2 bases, with 12 bases separating them. In germline, CDR1 is ENHRY, CDR2 SYGVKD. The CDR3 covers 15 residues. The CDR3 loop reads CAISELAGKQETQYF. The CDR3 bases are TGTGCCATCAGTGAGCTGGCGGGCAAACAAGAGACCCAGTACTTC.

J is TRBJ2-7 and V is TRBV27; weak D call: TRBD1 (7 bases). Germline values: CDR1 MNHEY, CDR2 SMNVEV (reference sequence). The CDR3 loop spans 15 amino acids. Trimming took off 7 bases at V and 4 bases at J, with 20 bases between the two ends. The CDR3 nucleotides read TGTGCCAGCATAGGGGGCGGGGCAGGGGAGTACGAGCAGTACTTC. Its protein is CASIGGGAGEYEQYF.

The chain recombines TRBV5-4 with TRBJ2-3, with TRBD2 matching 12 bases. J gave up 0 bases and V 5 bases, and 13 bases lay outside the gene matches. Germline V gene lookup returns CDR1 SGHNT and CDR2 YYREEE (reference sequence). This CDR3 spans 19 amino acids. CDR3 in amino acids: CASRTGTSGLITSTDTQYF. CDR3 coding DNA: TGTGCCAGCAGAACTGGGACTAGCGGGCTCATCACTAGCACAGATACGCAGTATTTT.

The V call is TRBV7-9, the J call TRBJ2-3; 16 bases agree with TRBD2. CDR3 size: 15 residues. The trim removed 5 bases at V and 10 bases at J, leaving 6 bases unmatched. Germline V gene sequence: CDR1 SEHNR, CDR2 FQNEAQ (reference sequence). The CDR3 nucleotides are TGTGCCAGCAGCCCACCTGGGACTAGCGGGGGGGCGCAGTATTTT. It translates to CASSPPGTSGGAQYF.

The chain links TRBV2 to TRBJ1-5, with TRBD1 identical over 7 bases. The J segment lost 0 bases and the V segment lost 6 bases, leaving 20 bases of the junction unmatched. CDR3 length: 20 residues. From germline, CDR1 is SNHLY and CDR2 FYNNEI. CDR3 sequence (DNA): TGTGCCAGCAGGCCCGGACAGGAGCTTATTATTCCCCTTAGCAATCAGCCCCAGCATTTT. Translating gives CASRPGQELIIPLSNQPQHF.

The CDR3 coding sequence is TGTGCCAGCAGCCGGGACAGGGTAGAGACTGAAGCTTTCTTT. It specifies CASSRDRVETEAFF. The chain couples TRBV27 to TRBJ1-1, with 9 positions matching TRBD1. Germline CDR1 is MNHEY and CDR2 is SMNVEV (reference sequence). This CDR3 spans 14 amino acids. The ends lost 6 bases at V and 5 bases at J; junction bases unmatched: 7.

This clone was counted between two and nine times. The J gene is TRBJ2-3, the V gene TRBV5-1; D might be TRBD2 (5 bases). With 0 bases removed from V and 4 bases from J, the gap between germline ends came to 6 bases. The CDR3 is 13 amino acids. Germline V gene sequence: CDR1 SGHRS, CDR2 YFSETQ. CDR3 DNA: TGCGCCAGCAGCTTGGCCGGGGCAGATACGCAGTATTTT. Translation: CASSLAGADTQYF.

This rearrangement joins TRBV19 to TRBJ1-1, with TRBD1 matching 10 bases. This CDR3 has 14 amino acids. Losses at the gene ends were 4 bases for V and 5 bases for J; bases not matched to a gene: 4. Germline V gene lookup returns CDR1 LNHDA and CDR2 SQIVND (reference sequence). CDR3 nucleotide sequence: TGTGCCAGTAGTACCCGGACAGGGGGGACTGAAGCTTTCTTT. Translation gives CASSTRTGGTEAFF.

This chain joins TRBV7-3 and TRBJ2-5; tentatively, D is TRBD2 (6 bases). Germline lookup yields CDR1 SGHTA and CDR2 FQGTGA. The CDR3 has 16 amino acids. V lost 1 base, J lost 2 bases, and 14 bases lay in between. The CDR3 DNA reads TGTGCCAGCAGCTTAAAGTTATTGGCGGGGCAAGAGACCCAGTACTTC. Translation gives CASSLKLLAGQETQYF.

This chain links TRBV2 with TRBJ2-5; 12 bases match TRBD2. The V gene end was trimmed by 5 bases and the J gene end by 1 base; junction bases not matched to a gene: 14. This CDR3 has 19 amino acids. Germline V gives CDR1 SNHLY, CDR2 FYNNEI. The CDR3 DNA reads as TGTGCCAGCAGTTCCCCGGGACTAGCGGGCCGATCCCCCCAAGAGACCCAGTACTTC. This translates into CASSSPGLAGRSPQETQYF.

J is TRBJ2-7 and V is TRBV2; TRBD2 matches 9 bases. This CDR3 contains 13 residues. V was pared by 4 bases and J by 6 bases, with 4 bases of the junction left unmatched. Germline CDR1 SNHLY, CDR2 FYNNEI. The CDR3 sequence is CASSGTSAGEQYF. CDR3 in DNA: TGTGCCAGCAGTGGGACTAGCGCCGGCGAGCAGTACTTC.

The rearrangement uses TRBV5-1 and TRBJ2-7; 7 bases align to TRBD2. Germline loops: CDR1 SGHRS, CDR2 YFSETQ. The trim removed 4 bases at V and 0 bases at J, leaving 10 bases unmatched. CDR3 size: 16 residues. The CDR3 region is CASSGRISGDSYEQYF. The DNA of the CDR3 is TGCGCCAGCAGCGGGCGTATCAGCGGGGACTCCTACGAGCAGTACTTC.

The chain recombines TRBV5-1 with TRBJ2-5, with D possibly being TRBD2 (7 bases). The CDR3 sequence is 16 residues long. Deletions cut 1 base from V and 5 bases from J, with 18 bases between. Germline values: CDR1 SGHRS, CDR2 YFSETQ. The CDR3 sequence: CASSLQTGGPLETQYF. The CDR3 DNA is TGCGCCAGCAGCTTGCAGACGGGGGGCCCCCTCGAGACCCAGTACTTC.

The chain joins TRBV4-2 to TRBJ2-1; 7 nucleotides match TRBD2. CDR1 is LGHNA, CDR2 YNFKEQ, per germline. The CDR3 has 15 amino acids. Unmatched junction bases numbered 5, after V lost 2 bases and J lost 4 bases. The CDR3 loop is CASSQRGGDYNEQFF. The CDR3 DNA reads TGTGCCAGCAGCCAACGCGGGGGAGATTACAATGAGCAGTTCTTC.

On this clone: At the DNA level, this CDR3 is encoded by other sequences in the same sample as well. The rearrangement links TRBV6-5 to TRBJ1-3, with unresolved D. Germline assignment: CDR1 MNHEY and CDR2 SVGAGI. Trimming took 7 bases from V and 1 from J, leaving 11 bases between them. The CDR3 spans 14 residues. As DNA, the CDR3 is TGTGCCAGCACCCTGGGAGGGTCTGGAAACACCATATATTTT. Translated, it gives CASTLGGSGNTIYF.

The V and J genes are TRBV7-9 and TRBJ2-1, with TRBD2 identical over 12 bases. Germline CDR1 and CDR2: SEHNR and FQNEAQ (reference sequence). Losses at the gene ends were 2 bases for V and 9 bases for J; bases not matched to a gene: 5. The CDR3 has 15 residues. CDR3 region: CASSLLLAGGSEQFF. CDR3 DNA sequence: TGTGCCAGCAGCTTATTACTAGCGGGAGGATCTGAGCAGTTCTTC.